This paragraph covers one T cell receptor (beta chain) sequence. Its antigen is currently unknown. The sample originates from a study of T cells after yellow fever vaccination. The wider study: Some fractions had low cell numbers, and these were prepared with SMART-Seq v4 Ultra Low Input.

Generation of TCR cDNA used 5'RACE template switching (which added a universal primer site and UMIs). TCRdb ran MiXCR on the 5' RACE reads and lists one entry per CDR3 protein. The sample lists some 300,000 distinct CDR3 sequences; 3.6% were seen once. Regarding the study as a whole: At approximately 96% for CD4 and about 91% for CD8, most primary-vaccination clones showed up again after the booster.

The input for sequencing was PBMCs, taken on the day of the yellow fever booster vaccination. This sequence was found in a young man who received the YFV17D yellow fever vaccine.

CDR3 sequence reads: CASSSGADEQYF. CDR3 sequence (DNA): TGTGCCAGCAGTTCCGGGGCGGACGAGCAGTACTTC. The chain is built from TRBV12-3 or TRBV12-4 and TRBJ2-7; D is perhaps TRBD1 or TRBD2 (5 bases each). The V and J ends lost 4 bases and 5 bases respectively, with 9 bases between them. CDR3 size: 12 residues.